This T cell receptor beta chain was identified during a study of blood T cell repertoires in COVID-19. Whole-study context: T cells, B-cell-depleted T cells, or PBMCs provided the cDNA or gDNA that served as material.

The CDR3 spans 13 residues. Germline CDR1 reads SQVTM; CDR2 reads ANQGSEA. Trimming removed 7 bases at V and 5 bases at J, with 17 bases between. Original handling: Amplification from reference gene primers served as the basis for estimated nucleated cell counts. Assay used: immunoSEQ multiplex PCR; TCRdb lists only in-frame clones, some missing. D and trimming were read from the DNA, whereas the V and J calls and clone size are those reported in that table. Among 200,000 to 250,000 clones listed, about 90% were seen once. This sequence was found in a woman aged 55-69 years with acute or convalescent COVID-19. The sequencing input was peripheral blood. V usage is TRBV29-1 and J usage is TRBJ1-1; unclear D gene. CDR3 DNA sequence: TGCAGCGCTGCAGGCTTCCGGAGGACTGAAGCTTTCTTT. Its translation is CSAAGFRRTEAFF.